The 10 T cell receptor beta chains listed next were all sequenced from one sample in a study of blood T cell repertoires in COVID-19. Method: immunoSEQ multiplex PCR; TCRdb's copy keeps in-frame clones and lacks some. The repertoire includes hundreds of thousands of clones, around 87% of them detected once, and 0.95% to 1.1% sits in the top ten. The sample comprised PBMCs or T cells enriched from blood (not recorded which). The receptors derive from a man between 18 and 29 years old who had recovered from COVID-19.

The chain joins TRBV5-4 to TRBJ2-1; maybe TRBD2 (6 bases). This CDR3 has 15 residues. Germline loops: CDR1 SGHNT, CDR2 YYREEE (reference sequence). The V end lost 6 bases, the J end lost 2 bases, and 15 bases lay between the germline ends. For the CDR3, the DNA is TGTGCCAGCACCCTGGAGGCGGGGACCTACAATGAGCAGTTCTTC. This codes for CASTLEAGTYNEQFF. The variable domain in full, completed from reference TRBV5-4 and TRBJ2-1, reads ETGVTQSPTHLIKTRGQQVTLRCSSQSGHNTVSWYQQALGQGPQFIFQYYREEENGRGNFPPRFSGLQFPNYSSELNVNALELDDSALYLCASTLEAGTYNEQFFGPGTRLTVL.

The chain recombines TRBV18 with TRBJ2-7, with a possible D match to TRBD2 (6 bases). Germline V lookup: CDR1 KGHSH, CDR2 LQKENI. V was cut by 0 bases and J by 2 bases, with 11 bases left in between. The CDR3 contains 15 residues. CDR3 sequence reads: CASSPPSGGTYEQYF. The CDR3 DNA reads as TGTGCCAGCTCACCACCTTCCGGGGGAACCTACGAGCAGTACTTC. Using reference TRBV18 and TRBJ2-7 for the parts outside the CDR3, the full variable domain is NAGVMQNPRHLVRRRGQEARLRCSPMKGHSHVYWYRQLPEEGLKFMVYLQKENIIDESGMPKERFSAEFPKEGPSILRIQQVVRGDSAAYFCASSPPSGGTYEQYFGPGTRLTVT.

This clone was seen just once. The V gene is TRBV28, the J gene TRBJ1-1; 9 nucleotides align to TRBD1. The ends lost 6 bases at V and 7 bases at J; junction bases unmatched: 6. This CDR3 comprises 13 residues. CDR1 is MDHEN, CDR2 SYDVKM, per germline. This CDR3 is CASRNGQGIEAFF. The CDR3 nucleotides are TGTGCCAGCAGAAACGGACAGGGGATTGAAGCTTTCTTT. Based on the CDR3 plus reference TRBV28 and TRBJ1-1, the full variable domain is DVKVTQSSRYLVKRTGEKVFLECVQDMDHENMFWYRQDPGLGLRLIYFSYDVKMKEKGDIPEGYSVSREKKERFSLILESASTNQTSMYLCASRNGQGIEAFFGQGTRLTVV.

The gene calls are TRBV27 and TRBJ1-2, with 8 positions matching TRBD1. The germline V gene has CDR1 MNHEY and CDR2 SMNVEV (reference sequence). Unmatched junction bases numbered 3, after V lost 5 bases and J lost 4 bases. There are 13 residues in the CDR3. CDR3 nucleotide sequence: TGTGCCAGCAGTCCACAGGGGGGCTATGGCTACACCTTC. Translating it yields CASSPQGGYGYTF.

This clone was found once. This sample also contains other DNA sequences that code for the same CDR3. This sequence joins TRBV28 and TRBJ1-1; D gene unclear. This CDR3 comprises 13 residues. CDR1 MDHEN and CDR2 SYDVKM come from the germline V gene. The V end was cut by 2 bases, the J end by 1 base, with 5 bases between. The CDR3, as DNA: TGTGCCAGCAGTTTAAGAGGGAACACTGAAGCTTTCTTT. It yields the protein CASSLRGNTEAFF.

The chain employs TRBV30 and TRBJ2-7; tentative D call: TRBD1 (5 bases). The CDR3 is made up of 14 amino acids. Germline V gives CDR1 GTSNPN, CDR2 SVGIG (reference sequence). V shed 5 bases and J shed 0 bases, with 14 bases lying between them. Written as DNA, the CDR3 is TGTGCCTGGGGTCTACAGGCCTACTCCTACGAGCAGTACTTC. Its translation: CAWGLQAYSYEQYF. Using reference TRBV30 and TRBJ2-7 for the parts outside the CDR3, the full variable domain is SQTIHQWPATLVQPVGSPLSLECTVEGTSNPNLYWYRQAAGRGLQLLFYSVGIGQISSEVPQNLSASRPQDRQFILSSKKLLLSDSGFYLCAWGLQAYSYEQYFGPGTRLTVT.

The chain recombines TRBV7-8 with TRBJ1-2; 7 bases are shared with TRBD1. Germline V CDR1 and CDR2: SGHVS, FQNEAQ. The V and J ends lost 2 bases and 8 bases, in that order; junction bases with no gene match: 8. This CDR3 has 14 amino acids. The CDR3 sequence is CASSLPTGSGGYTF. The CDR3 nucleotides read TGTGCCAGCAGCTTACCGACAGGGTCGGGCGGCTACACCTTC.

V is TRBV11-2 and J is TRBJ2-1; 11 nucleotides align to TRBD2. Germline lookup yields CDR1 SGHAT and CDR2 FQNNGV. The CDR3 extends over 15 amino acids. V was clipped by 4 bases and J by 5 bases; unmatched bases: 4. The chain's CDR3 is CASSSGTSGHNEQFF. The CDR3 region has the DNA TGTGCCAGCAGCTCCGGGACTAGCGGACACAATGAGCAGTTCTTC.

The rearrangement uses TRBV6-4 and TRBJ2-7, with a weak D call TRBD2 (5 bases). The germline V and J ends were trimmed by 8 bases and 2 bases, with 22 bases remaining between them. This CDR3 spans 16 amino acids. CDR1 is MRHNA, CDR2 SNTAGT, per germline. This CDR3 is CASGRTGNHQPYEQYF. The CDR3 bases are TGTGCCAGCGGAAGGACTGGCAATCATCAACCCTACGAGCAGTACTTC.

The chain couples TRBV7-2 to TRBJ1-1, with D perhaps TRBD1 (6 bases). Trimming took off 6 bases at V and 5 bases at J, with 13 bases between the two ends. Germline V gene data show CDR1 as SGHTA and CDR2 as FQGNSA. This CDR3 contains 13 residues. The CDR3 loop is CASSLQGITEAFF. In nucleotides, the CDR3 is TGTGCCAGCAGTTTACAGGGAATAACTGAAGCTTTCTTT.